These 30 T cell receptor beta chains originate from one sample sequenced in a study of cytomegalovirus exposure and HLA in healthy donors. The primer mix had 60 Vbeta and 13 Jbeta primers. Libraries were prepared by immunoSEQ multiplex PCR; TCRdb keeps only in-frame clonotypes and omits some of them. Recorded for this sample: approximately 120,000 clones. The sample taken for sequencing was PBMCs. The receptors derive from a man aged 35 to 55 in good health and CMV-seronegative.

This chain links TRBV2 with TRBJ2-5; 10 bases line up with TRBD2. Trimming cost V 6 bases and J 4 bases; bases outside gene matches: 2. The CDR3 extends over 13 amino acids. CDR1 and CDR2 from the germline V gene are SNHLY and FYNNEI. CDR3 region: CASSGLAAETQYF. CDR3 DNA: TGTGCCAGCAGCGGACTAGCGGCAGAGACCCAGTACTTC.

J is TRBJ2-3 and V is TRBV6-1; 7 nucleotides match TRBD1. The germline gives CDR1 MNHNS, CDR2 SASEGT. With 1 base clipped from V and 4 bases from J, the junction kept 14 bases outside the gene matches. The length of the CDR3 is 18 residues. The CDR3 spells CASSEVVRKGATADTQYF. The CDR3, as DNA: TGTGCCAGCAGTGAAGTCGTTCGTAAGGGGGCAACCGCAGATACGCAGTATTTT.

This rearrangement joins TRBV4-2 to TRBJ2-7; D unresolved. The length of the CDR3 is 15 residues. V lost 0 bases, J lost 4 bases, and 13 bases lay in between. Germline values: CDR1 LGHNA, CDR2 YNFKEQ. This CDR3 is CASSQDRSPWYEQYF. CDR3 DNA sequence: TGTGCCAGCAGCCAAGATAGAAGCCCATGGTACGAGCAGTACTTC.

The chain joins TRBV5-6 to TRBJ2-1; D not resolved. Germline CDR1 is SGHDT and CDR2 is YYEEEE. Trimming took off 1 base at V and 4 bases at J, with 3 bases between the two ends. The CDR3 loop spans 12 amino acids. DNA of the CDR3: TGTGCCAGCAGCTTGTTATACAATGAGCAGTTCTTC. It yields the protein CASSLLYNEQFF.

This rearrangement joins TRBV4-1 to TRBJ2-1, with 10 bases lining up with TRBD1. The germline V gene has CDR1 MGHRA and CDR2 YSYEKL. V shed 0 bases, J shed 7 bases, and the junction held 21 bases outside the gene matches. The CDR3 is 21 amino acids. CDR3 DNA sequence: TGCGCCAGCAGCCAAGATAGGCCCTATATTTTGGGACAGGGACAGGGGAATGAGCAGTTCTTC. Translating it yields CASSQDRPYILGQGQGNEQFF.

This chain uses TRBV7-6 with TRBJ1-2; 9 nucleotides match TRBD1. Germline V gene lookup returns CDR1 SGHVS and CDR2 FNYEAQ. With V trimmed by 0 bases and J by 3 bases, 5 bases remained unmatched. CDR3 length: 16 residues. CDR3 sequence: CASSLAVTGGDYGYTF. CDR3 bases: TGTGCCAGCAGCTTAGCTGTCACAGGGGGCGACTATGGCTACACCTTC. The full variable domain, rest sourced from reference TRBV7-6 and TRBJ1-2, is GAGVSQSPRYKVTKRGQDVALRCDPISGHVSLYWYRQALGQGPEFLTYFNYEAQQDKSGLPNDRFSAERPEGSISTLTIQRTEQRDSAMYRCASSLAVTGGDYGYTFGSGTRLTVV.

The chain links TRBV5-6 to TRBJ2-7, with 10 bases matching TRBD2. The V gene's germline CDR1 is SGHDT and CDR2 YYEEEE. The CDR3 sequence is 16 residues long. The trim removed 1 base at V and 3 bases at J, leaving 7 bases unmatched. The CDR3 here is CASSLRSASGSYEQYF. The CDR3 DNA reads as TGTGCCAGCAGCTTGAGGTCGGCTAGCGGGAGCTACGAGCAGTACTTC.

The V call is TRBV7-8, the J call TRBJ2-7; no clear D. Trimming stripped 3 bases from V and 4 bases from J, with 16 bases between. The germline CDR1 and CDR2 sequences are SGHVS and FQNEAQ. This CDR3 spans 15 amino acids. This CDR3 reads CASSFGFGSSYEQYF. CDR3 DNA: TGTGCCAGCAGCTTCGGGTTCGGCAGTAGTTACGAGCAGTACTTC.

V is TRBV7-2 and J is TRBJ2-1; D is undetermined. Germline loops: CDR1 SGHTA, CDR2 FQGNSA. This CDR3 has 18 amino acids. The ends were cut back, 2 bases at V and 0 bases at J, with 17 bases in the middle. CDR3 sequence reads: CASSLRSSSRGSYNEQFF. The CDR3 bases are TGTGCCAGCAGCTTACGGTCCAGTTCAAGAGGCTCCTACAATGAGCAGTTCTTC.

The CDR3 spells CASSQGGPNQPQHF. CDR3 DNA sequence: TGCGCCAGCAGCCAGGGGGGGCCGAATCAGCCCCAGCATTTT. The rearrangement joins TRBV4-3 to TRBJ1-5; D perhaps matches TRBD1 (6 bases). CDR1 and CDR2 from the germline V gene are LGHNA and YSLEER. The CDR3 is made up of 14 amino acids. V gave up 3 bases and J gave up 4 bases, with 10 bases separating them.

The chain employs TRBV6-5 and TRBJ1-1, with D uncertain. The V end lost 4 bases, the J end lost 6 bases, and 9 bases lay between the germline ends. The CDR3 extends over 12 amino acids. From germline, CDR1 is MNHEY and CDR2 SVGAGI. The DNA for the CDR3 is TGTGCCAGCAGTTCCCAGGCAGCTGAAGCTTTCTTT. Translation gives CASSSQAAEAFF.

On this clone itself: The junction does not match germline at one end; this may be a read error. The rearrangement uses TRBV7-7 and TRBJ1-4, with D possibly being TRBD1 (6 bases). Germline CDR1 and CDR2: SSHAT and FNYEAQ (reference sequence). The CDR3 runs 19 residues. DNA for the CDR3: TGTGCTAGCAGCTTAGCGGTATTATACAGGGTAGGGACTAATGAAAAACTGTTTTTT. Amino acid sequence: CASSLAVLYRVGTNEKLFF.

The chain has TRBV5-1 and TRBJ2-7; weak D call: TRBD2 (5 bases). Trimming removed 2 bases at V and 2 bases at J, with 5 bases between. CDR1 SGHRS and CDR2 YFSETQ come from the germline V gene. The CDR3 has 12 residues. The CDR3 sequence: CASSFGTYEQYF. The DNA of the CDR3 is TGCGCCAGCAGCTTCGGGACCTACGAGCAGTACTTC.

The rearrangement links TRBV7-8 to TRBJ1-5; D is ambiguous. Germline assignment: CDR1 SGHVS and CDR2 FQNEAQ. The V end was cut by 2 bases, the J end by 5 bases, with 7 bases between. CDR3 length equals 13 residues. The CDR3 DNA is TGTGCCAGCAGCTTATGGGCAGATCAGCCCCAGCATTTT. Its protein product is CASSLWADQPQHF.

V and J are TRBV10-3 and TRBJ2-7; D may be TRBD1 (6 bases). Germline V gene lookup returns CDR1 ENHRY and CDR2 SYGVKD. The CDR3 contains 14 residues. Trimming took off 9 bases at V and 0 bases at J, with 15 bases between the two ends. The CDR3 bases are TGTGCCATTTCAGGGACACGGGACTCCTACGAGCAGTACTTC. Its protein product is CAISGTRDSYEQYF.

V and J are TRBV7-8 and TRBJ2-5; D is possibly TRBD2 (7 bases). The CDR3 has 21 amino acids. V lost 4 bases, J lost 5 bases, and 35 bases lay in between. The germline gives CDR1 SGHVS, CDR2 FQNEAQ. CDR3 sequence reads: CASSSWRPGGGRRLFIETQYF. CDR3 bases: TGTGCCAGCAGCTCATGGAGGCCTGGGGGGGGGCGCCGGCTGTTCATCGAGACCCAGTACTTC.

V and J are TRBV6-1 and TRBJ2-1, with 9 bases fitting TRBD1. Germline V gene data show CDR1 as MNHNS and CDR2 as SASEGT. The CDR3 length is 15 residues. Trimming at V came to 5 bases and at J to 6 bases, leaving 8 bases not matched to a gene. The CDR3 nucleotides are TGTGCCAGCAGTTCCGGGACAGGGTGGGGCAATGAGCAGTTCTTC. Protein: CASSSGTGWGNEQFF.

The chain recombines TRBV5-1 with TRBJ2-7, with TRBD1 matching over 8 bases. Germline lookup yields CDR1 SGHRS and CDR2 YFSETQ. V lost 4 bases and J lost 1; bases outside the gene matches: 4. The CDR3 extends over 14 amino acids. CDR3 in DNA: TGCGCCAGCAGCACGGGACAGGTGTCCTACGAGCAGTACTTC. As protein: CASSTGQVSYEQYF.

The chain has TRBV30 and TRBJ2-7, with D possibly being TRBD1 (6 bases). This CDR3 spans 13 amino acids. From germline, CDR1 is GTSNPN and CDR2 SVGIG (reference sequence). Trimming removed 4 bases at V and 2 bases at J, with 12 bases between. The CDR3 loop reads CAWTGQPTYEQYF. The CDR3 DNA reads TGTGCCTGGACTGGACAGCCGACCTACGAGCAGTACTTC.

Concerning this clone: One junction end disagrees with the germline gene, perhaps due to a read error. This chain joins TRBV7-7 and TRBJ2-7; a weak D match, TRBD2 (6 bases). Germline values: CDR1 SSHAT, CDR2 FNYEAQ (reference sequence). The CDR3 totals 13 residues. The CDR3, as DNA: TGTGCTAGCAGCTATAGGAACGGGGGCGAGCAGTACTTC. Its protein product is CASSYRNGGEQYF.

The chain links TRBV11-2 to TRBJ1-1, with D possibly matching TRBD1 (5 bases). The V end was cut by 3 bases, the J end by 5 bases, with 13 bases between. Germline CDR1 reads SGHAT; CDR2 reads FQNNGV. The CDR3 consists of 14 residues. CDR3 coding DNA: TGTGCCAGCAGCTTTGCAGGGTATGATACTGAAGCTTTCTTT. Protein product: CASSFAGYDTEAFF.

The rearrangement uses TRBV19 and TRBJ1-1, with D possibly matching TRBD1 (5 bases). This CDR3 has 12 residues. The germline CDR1 and CDR2 sequences are LNHDA and SQIVND (reference sequence). With 2 bases removed from V and 4 bases from J, the gap between germline ends came to 5 bases. DNA for the CDR3: TGTGCCAGTAGTATACAGGGCACTGAAGCTTTCTTT. It translates to CASSIQGTEAFF.

V and J are TRBV27 and TRBJ2-1; 13 bases are a match to TRBD2. The CDR3 length is 23 residues. J gave up 0 bases and V 6 bases, and 23 bases lay outside the gene matches. CDR1 and CDR2 (germline): MNHEY, SMNVEV (reference sequence). This CDR3 is CASSHRGSRRLAGGGGSYNEQFF. DNA of the CDR3: TGTGCCAGCAGCCATAGGGGAAGTAGGCGACTAGCGGGAGGCGGGGGCTCCTACAATGAGCAGTTCTTC.

The chain has TRBV5-1 and TRBJ2-7, with 12 bases fitting TRBD2. Germline V gives CDR1 SGHRS, CDR2 YFSETQ. V was pared by 5 bases and J by 4 bases, with 22 bases of the junction left unmatched. This CDR3 has 20 amino acids. The CDR3 nucleotides read TGCGCCAGCAGGCCTACCGGGACTAGCGGGTACGGAAGCTCGGCTTACGAGCAGTACTTC. Its translation is CASRPTGTSGYGSSAYEQYF.

The chain joins TRBV28 to TRBJ2-7; the match to TRBD2 covers 9 bases. Unmatched junction bases numbered 7, after V lost 7 bases and J lost 0 bases. This CDR3 is 15 amino acids long. The V gene's germline CDR1 is MDHEN and CDR2 SYDVKM. Here the CDR3 DNA reads TGTGCCAGCACCGAAGCGGGAGGCCCCTCCTACGAGCAGTACTTC. Amino acid sequence: CASTEAGGPSYEQYF.

This rearrangement joins TRBV10-3 to TRBJ2-2, with 8 positions matching TRBD1. The CDR3 runs to 15 residues. V gave up 6 bases and J gave up 3 bases; unmatched junction bases: 6. CDR1 is ENHRY, CDR2 SYGVKD, per germline. The CDR3 region has the DNA TGTGCCATCAGCGGACAGGGTATCGACACCGGGGAGCTGTTTTTT. Its translation: CAISGQGIDTGELFF.

This chain joins TRBV10-3 and TRBJ2-3; 7 nucleotides match TRBD2. Germline loops: CDR1 ENHRY, CDR2 SYGVKD. CDR3 length: 14 residues. The junction had 7 bases not matched to a gene; V was cut back by 4 bases and J by 6 bases. In DNA, the CDR3 is TGTGCCATCAGTGGCCGGCTAGCGGCGGATACGCAGTATTTT. Residues: CAISGRLAADTQYF.

The gene calls are TRBV5-4 and TRBJ2-3; the match to TRBD2 covers 9 bases. Losses at the gene ends were 2 bases for V and 4 bases for J; bases not matched to a gene: 11. This CDR3 is 17 amino acids long. CDR1 SGHNT and CDR2 YYREEE come from the germline V gene (reference sequence). The CDR3 coding sequence is TGTGCCAGCAGCTTAGGCGGGAGGGCCGTGGGCGCAGATACGCAGTATTTT. Translated: CASSLGGRAVGADTQYF.

The chain links TRBV6-1 to TRBJ2-3, with a tentative D call TRBD2 (5 bases). Trimming removed 1 base at V and 2 bases at J, with 10 bases between. The germline CDR1 and CDR2 sequences are MNHNS and SASEGT. The CDR3 sequence is 15 residues long. Here the CDR3 DNA reads TGTGCCAGCAGTGAAGTTGGTAGCGACACAGATACGCAGTATTTT. Encoded protein: CASSEVGSDTDTQYF.

V and J are TRBV2 and TRBJ1-4; a possible D gene is TRBD1 (6 bases). Germline CDR1 and CDR2: SNHLY and FYNNEI. The length of the CDR3 is 15 residues. The V end was cut by 2 bases, the J end by 3 bases, with 10 bases between. Written as DNA, the CDR3 is TGTGCCAGCAGTGAAAATTGGGGGCCTAATGAAAAACTGTTTTTT. Translated: CASSENWGPNEKLFF.